This T cell receptor beta chain was profiled in a study of PD-1 blockade in classical Hodgkin lymphoma. The method was immunoSEQ multiplex PCR; TCRdb's version includes in-frame clones alone and lacks a portion of them. The data contain tens of thousands of clones, 78% of them seen just once; the ten biggest clones take up approximately 9%. Time point denoted: cycle 4 day 1 (C4D1), after more than five weeks of nivolumab. Every patient experienced relapse after autologous stem cell transplantation, and brentuximab vedotin exposure varied. The study's findings and limits: By cycle point C4D1, TCR diversity had risen significantly in CD4+ cells (but not CD8+ cells). Baseline TCR diversity was reportedly lower in newly diagnosed patients than healthy donors. The authors have not defined what causes the repertoire differences, possibly disease activity or prior therapy. Prior to therapy, complete responders displayed diversity much like that of newly diagnosed patients.

V lost 2 bases to trimming and J lost 0 bases, with 8 bases between them. CDR3 length: 15 amino acids. Per germline, CDR1 SGHRS and CDR2 YFSETQ. On this clone: The antigen is unknown.

The chain couples TRBV5-1 to TRBJ2-2; D is ambiguous. This TCR came from a human donor with classical Hodgkin lymphoma. Here the sequenced sample was peripheral blood mononuclear cells (PBMCs), taken before the fourth cycle of nivolumab. The CDR3 region is CASSFFDPNTGELFF. The CDR3 bases are TGCGCCAGCAGCTTCTTCGACCCGAACACCGGGGAGCTGTTTTTT. The whole variable domain, filled in from reference TRBV5-1 and TRBJ2-2, reads KAGVTQTPRYLIKTRGQQVTLSCSPISGHRSVSWYQQTPGQGLQFLFEYFSETQRNKGNFPGRFSGRQFSNSRSEMNVSTLELGDSALYLCASSFFDPNTGELFFGEGSRLTVL.